A single sample is the source of the 7 T cell receptor beta chains below, sequenced in a study of cytomegalovirus exposure and HLA in healthy donors. The PCR was carried out with 60 Vbeta primers and 13 Jbeta primers. Here immunoSEQ multiplex PCR was the method, and the copy in TCRdb shows in-frame clones only, minus some. The repertoire shows just under 80,000 clones; the top ten hold 3.5% to 4%. The specimen sequenced was PBMCs. The receptor source for this set is a man between 18 and 35 years old in good health and CMV-seropositive.

The gene calls are TRBV13 and TRBJ2-7; 7 bases map to TRBD1. Germline V gene data show CDR1 as PRHDT and CDR2 as FYEKMQ (reference sequence). The CDR3 has 12 residues. V shed 6 bases, J shed 7 bases, and the junction held 6 bases outside the gene matches. CDR3 sequence (DNA): TGTGCCAGCAGGGGGACAGAGGGTGAGCAGTACTTC. It specifies CASRGTEGEQYF.

V is TRBV5-4 and J is TRBJ2-7; 7 bases line up with TRBD1. Germline V gene lookup returns CDR1 SGHNT and CDR2 YYREEE (reference sequence). This CDR3 spans 16 amino acids. After removal of 4 bases from V and 2 bases from J, the junction contained 12 bases not matched to a gene. The CDR3 DNA follows: TGTGCCAGCAGCAAACCCGGACAGGAGCGTCCCTACGAGCAGTACTTC. Translated: CASSKPGQERPYEQYF. Full variable domain (remainder filled in from reference TRBV5-4 and TRBJ2-7): ETGVTQSPTHLIKTRGQQVTLRCSSQSGHNTVSWYQQALGQGPQFIFQYYREEENGRGNFPPRFSGLQFPNYSSELNVNALELDDSALYLCASSKPGQERPYEQYFGPGTRLTVT.

This rearrangement joins TRBV28 to TRBJ1-1; D might be TRBD1 (6 bases). This CDR3 spans 14 amino acids. Looked up from germline, CDR1 is MDHEN and CDR2 is SYDVKM. V was clipped by 3 bases and J by 4 bases, with 12 bases between them. The CDR3 is CASSFRGRGTEAFF. The CDR3 nucleotides read TGTGCCAGCAGTTTCAGGGGTCGAGGCACTGAAGCTTTCTTT.

This chain uses TRBV15 with TRBJ2-2; 9 bases are a match to TRBD2. There are 16 residues in the CDR3. Trimming took 0 bases from V and 5 from J; bases not matched to a gene: 4. CDR1 is LNHNV, CDR2 YYDKDF, per germline (reference sequence). CDR3 sequence reads: CATSRDSGSGTGELFF. CDR3 sequence (DNA): TGTGCCACCAGCAGAGATAGCGGGAGTGGGACCGGGGAGCTGTTTTTT. The full variable domain, completed using reference TRBV15 and TRBJ2-2, is DAMVIQNPRYQVTQFGKPVTLSCSQTLNHNVMYWYQQKSSQAPKLLFHYYDKDFNNEADTPDNFQSRRPNTSFCFLDIRSPGLGDTAMYLCATSRDSGSGTGELFFGEGSRLTVL.

The chain uses TRBV7-2 and TRBJ1-5; D is ambiguous. Germline V gene sequence: CDR1 SGHTA, CDR2 FQGNSA. This CDR3 is built from 15 residues. With 0 bases removed from V and 0 bases from J, the gap between germline ends came to 6 bases. The CDR3 DNA sequence: TGTGCCAGCAGCTTAGCACCCTATAGCAATCAGCCCCAGCATTTT. This gives the protein CASSLAPYSNQPQHF.

This rearrangement joins TRBV7-2 to TRBJ2-2; TRBD2 aligns across 8 bases. CDR1 and CDR2 (germline): SGHTA, FQGNSA. V was clipped by 10 bases and J by 1 base; unmatched bases: 11. This CDR3 spans 16 amino acids. The CDR3 DNA reads TGTGCCACCCCTAGGGGGGCGGGAGGGAACACCGGGGAGCTGTTTTTT. It codes for CATPRGAGGNTGELFF.

The V and J genes are TRBV6-1 and TRBJ2-7; TRBD1 agrees at 9 bases. J was trimmed by 2 bases and V by 5 bases; bases with no gene match: 4. CDR3 length: 14 residues. Germline CDR1 reads MNHNS; CDR2 reads SASEGT. CDR3 coding DNA: TGTGCCAGCAGTACCGGGACAGGGACCTACGAGCAGTACTTC. This sequence encodes CASSTGTGTYEQYF.